Below are 9 T cell receptor beta chains sequenced from a single sample in a study of blood T cells in healthy people across ages. The authors ran a second PCR of roughly 6 to 12 cycles using a sample-barcoded 5' primer and a J-beta primer mix. TCRdb reprocessed the 5' RACE reads via MiXCR and lists one record per CDR3 protein. The table has around 1,800,000 distinct CDR3 sequences, more than 35% seen once. The sequencing input was blood. The receptors here all came from a human donor in good health.

The V gene is TRBV10-3, the J gene TRBJ1-4; TRBD1 matches at 9 bases. CDR1 ENHRY and CDR2 SYGVKD come from the germline V gene. J was trimmed by 4 bases and V by 3 bases; bases with no gene match: 3. The CDR3 loop spans 15 amino acids. The CDR3 nucleotides are TGTGCCATCAGTGACAGGACAGGGGTTAATGAAAAACTGTTTTTT. Protein product: CAISDRTGVNEKLFF.

The table lists this clonotype with a few counts. The CDR3 DNA reads as TGCAGTGCACACCGGGACCCAAGGCAGTATTTT. Protein: CSAHRDPRQYF. The V call is TRBV20-1, the J call TRBJ2-3, with D tentatively TRBD1 or TRBD2 (5 bases each). Trimming stripped 6 bases from V and 11 bases from J, with 15 bases between. CDR1 is DFQATT, CDR2 SNEGSKA, per germline (reference sequence). This CDR3 has 11 amino acids.

This clonotype showed up just a few times. The chain employs TRBV6-6 and TRBJ1-2; possible D gene TRBD1, 6 bases. CDR1 and CDR2 (germline): MNHNY, SVGAGI (reference sequence). V lost 0 bases to trimming and J lost 4 bases, with 12 bases between them. This CDR3 has 15 amino acids. The CDR3 here is CASSYSPGERYGYTF. The CDR3 bases are TGTGCCAGCAGTTACTCGCCAGGGGAACGCTATGGCTACACCTTC.

The rearrangement links TRBV4-2 to TRBJ2-5; maybe TRBD2 (6 bases). This CDR3 is 15 amino acids long. Trimming removed 0 bases at V and 5 bases at J, with 13 bases between. Germline assignment: CDR1 LGHNA and CDR2 YNFKEQ. The CDR3 loop is CASSQDPSVGETQYF. The CDR3 DNA reads as TGTGCCAGCAGCCAAGATCCTAGCGTAGGGGAGACCCAGTACTTC.

The rearrangement links TRBV29-1 to TRBJ1-2, with 7 nucleotides matching TRBD1. The CDR3 has 12 residues. The J segment lost 3 bases and the V segment lost 6 bases, leaving 4 bases of the junction unmatched. Germline CDR1 reads SQVTM; CDR2 reads ANQGSEA. The DNA for the CDR3 is TGCAGCGTACAGGGGATCGACTATGGCTACACCTTC. Translating gives CSVQGIDYGYTF. Full variable domain (remainder filled in from reference TRBV29-1 and TRBJ1-2): SAVISQKPSRDICQRGTSLTIQCQVDSQVTMMFWYRQQPGQSLTLIATANQGSEATYESGFVIDKFPISRPNLTFSTLTVSNMSPEDSSIYLCSVQGIDYGYTFGSGTRLTVV.

In nucleotides, the CDR3 is TGCAGTGCCGCCCGGACAGGGGACGAGCAGTACTTC. As protein: CSAARTGDEQYF. The V gene is TRBV20-1, the J gene TRBJ2-7, with TRBD1 matching over 9 bases. Germline assignment: CDR1 DFQATT and CDR2 SNEGSKA (reference sequence). The CDR3 has 12 residues. V was pared by 6 bases and J by 5 bases, with 5 bases of the junction left unmatched.

The rearrangement joins TRBV7-9 to TRBJ1-1; no clear D gene. V was cut by 6 bases and J by 11 bases, with 16 bases left in between. Germline CDR1 SEHNR, CDR2 FQNEAQ (reference sequence). CDR3 length: 12 residues. The CDR3: CASSRGFAEAFF. CDR3 nucleotides: TGTGCCAGCAGTCGGGGATTTGCGGAGGCTTTCTTT.

The chain links TRBV2 to TRBJ2-1; 7 positions match TRBD1. The CDR3 is 16 residues long. The V gene end was trimmed by 1 base and the J gene end by 6 bases; junction bases not matched to a gene: 9. Germline V gene data show CDR1 as SNHLY and CDR2 as FYNNEI. The CDR3 region has the DNA TGTGCCAGCAGTGAAGAGACAGGGTTATGGGGCAATGAGCAGTTCTTC. Its translation: CASSEETGLWGNEQFF.

J is TRBJ2-4 and V is TRBV5-1, with a possible D match to TRBD1 (6 bases). Germline V gene lookup returns CDR1 SGHRS and CDR2 YFSETQ. This CDR3 is 14 amino acids long. With 0 bases removed from V and 11 bases from J, the gap between germline ends came to 15 bases. In DNA form, the CDR3 reads TGCGCCAGCAGCTTGGACATGACAGGTTTCGTTCAGTACTTC. Amino acids: CASSLDMTGFVQYF. Supplemented by reference TRBV5-1 and TRBJ2-4, the full variable domain reads KAGVTQTPRYLIKTRGQQVTLSCSPISGHRSVSWYQQTPGQGLQFLFEYFSETQRNKGNFPGRFSGRQFSNSRSEMNVSTLELGDSALYLCASSLDMTGFVQYFGAGTRLSVL.